Shown below are 5 T cell receptor beta chains from a single sample sequenced in a study of T cells in women clearing cervical HPV infection. The repertoire was sequenced with immunoSEQ multiplex PCR; TCRdb's copy has only in-frame clones and lacks some. This table lists tens of thousands of clones. The sample consisted of blood buffy coat. The source is a woman aged 18-70 years with a cervical HPV16 infection that either progressed to CIN3+ or cleared (not recorded which).

In regard to this clone: The read ends 3 residues before the CDR3 terminus; that terminus is restored from the germline J gene. V gene TRBV6-1 combines with J gene TRBJ2-5, with a possible D match to TRBD1 (5 bases). Trimming cost V 2 bases and J 3 bases, with 10 bases left between them. Germline loops: CDR1 MNHNS, CDR2 SASEGT. The CDR3 length is 14 residues. The sequenced part of the CDR3 DNA is TGTGCCAGCAGTGAATTAGGGGTTAAAGAGACC. It translates to CASSELGVKET. The full CDR3 protein reads CASSELGVKETQYF.

Note on this clone: The read terminates 3 residues ahead of where the CDR3 ends, so the germline J gene completes it. The chain recombines TRBV5-1 with TRBJ1-4; 9 nucleotides line up with TRBD1. The CDR3 consists of 14 residues. The germline V gene encodes CDR1 SGHRS and CDR2 YFSETQ. CDR3 protein: CASSSSLGQGPLFF. The covered CDR3 bases are TGCGCCAGCAGCAGCTCTCTGGGACAGGGCCCA. Supplemented by reference TRBV5-1 and TRBJ1-4, the full variable domain reads KAGVTQTPRYLIKTRGQQVTLSCSPISGHRSVSWYQQTPGQGLQFLFEYFSETQRNKGNFPGRFSGRQFSNSRSEMNVSTLELGDSALYLCASSSSLGQGPLFFGSGTQLSVL.

On this clone itself: The missing CDR3 end, 3 residues past where the read stops, is filled in from the germline J gene. This sequence joins TRBV5-1 and TRBJ1-5; D is perhaps TRBD1 (5 bases). The V and J ends lost 0 bases and 4 bases respectively, with 11 bases between them. This CDR3 is 15 amino acids long. The V gene's germline CDR1 is SGHRS and CDR2 YFSETQ. CDR3: CASSLVPGQNQPQHF. The part of the CDR3 DNA that was read is TGCGCCAGCAGCTTGGTCCCAGGGCAGAATCAGCCC.

As regards this clone: The CDR3 end lies 3 residues beyond the end of the read and is filled in from the germline J gene. This sequence joins TRBV10-2 and TRBJ1-5; the D gene is possibly TRBD1 (6 bases). Trimming pared 4 bases from V and 4 bases from J, leaving 11 bases between. The CDR3 sequence is 14 residues long. CDR1 is WSHSY and CDR2 is SAAADI in the germline V gene. CDR3: CASSGDTRNQPQHF. Partial CDR3 DNA: TGCGCCAGCAGTGGGGACACTAGGAATCAGCCC.

Details on this clone: The CDR3 end is not reached by the read, which stops 3 residues before it; the germline J gene fills it in. The V and J genes are TRBV7-3 and TRBJ2-3; 12 positions agree with TRBD2. Germline lookup yields CDR1 SGHTA and CDR2 FQGTGA. Trimming removed 5 bases from V and 2 bases from J; junction bases left unmatched: 8. There are 17 residues in the CDR3. The sequenced CDR3 bases are TGTGCCAGCAGCCTAAGGACTAGCGGGGCTAACACAGATACG. Protein sequence: CASSLRTSGANTDT. The entire CDR3 is CASSLRTSGANTDTQYF.